This T cell receptor (beta chain) was obtained from a study of high-grade serous ovarian cancer treatment subgroups. Study-wide background: Mean per sample: approximately 14,000 reads, around 7,100 unique TCR beta rearrangements.

Tumor samples were taken before definitive surgery or chemotherapy. The data were produced by immunoSEQ multiplex PCR, yet TCRdb's version contains in-frame clones alone and is incomplete. The repertoire holds 5,000 to 6,000 clones, with 60% to 80% as singletons. The CDR3 runs 15 residues. Germline CDR1 and CDR2: SGDLS and YYNGEE. V shed 2 bases and J shed 10 bases, with 16 bases lying between them. Study-wide points: Same-patient tumor repertoires overlapped at roughly 0.095 to 0.8; different patients barely overlapped. Without spatial data, bulk sequencing limits insight into HGSC tumor diversity.

Points on this clone: Its matching antigen is unknown.

This TCR was sampled from a human patient with high-grade serous ovarian cancer. The chain links TRBV9 to TRBJ1-6; TRBD1 might be the D (5 bases). Sequenced material: tumor tissue. As DNA, the CDR3 is TGTGCCAGCAGCGTCGCCCCCGGGAGGGGATCACCCCTCCACTTT. It is translated as CASSVAPGRGSPLHF.